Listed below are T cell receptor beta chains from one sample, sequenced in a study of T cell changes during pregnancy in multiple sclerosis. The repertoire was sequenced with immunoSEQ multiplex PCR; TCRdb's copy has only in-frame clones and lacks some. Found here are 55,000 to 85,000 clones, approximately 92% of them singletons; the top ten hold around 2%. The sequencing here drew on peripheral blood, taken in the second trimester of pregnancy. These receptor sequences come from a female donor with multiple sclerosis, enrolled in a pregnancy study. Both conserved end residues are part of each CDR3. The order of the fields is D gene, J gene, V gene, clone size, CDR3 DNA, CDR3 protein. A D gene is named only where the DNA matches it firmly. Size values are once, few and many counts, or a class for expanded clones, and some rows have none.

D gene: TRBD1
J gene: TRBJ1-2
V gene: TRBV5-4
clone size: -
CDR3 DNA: TGTGCCAGCGGCCGGGACAGTTATGGCTACACCTTC
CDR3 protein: CASGRDSYGYTF

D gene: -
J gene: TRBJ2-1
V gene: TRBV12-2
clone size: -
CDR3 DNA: TGTGCAAGTCGCTCCCTCGCGGGGGGGTCCTACAATGAGCAGTTCTTC
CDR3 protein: CASRSLAGGSYNEQFF

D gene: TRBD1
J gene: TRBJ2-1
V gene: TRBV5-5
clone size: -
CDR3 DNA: TGTGCCAGCAGCTCGGGACAGGGAAGACACAATGAGCAGTTCTTC
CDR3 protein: CASSSGQGRHNEQFF

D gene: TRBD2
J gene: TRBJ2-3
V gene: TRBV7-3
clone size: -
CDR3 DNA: TGTGCCAGCAGCAAACCGGGACTAGCGGGCGGGAGGGATACGCAGTATTTT
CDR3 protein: CASSKPGLAGGRDTQYF

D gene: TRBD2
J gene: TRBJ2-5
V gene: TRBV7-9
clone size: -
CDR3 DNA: TGTGCCAGCAGCTTAGGTTCAAGCGGGAGAGAGACCCAGTACTTC
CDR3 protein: CASSLGSSGRETQYF

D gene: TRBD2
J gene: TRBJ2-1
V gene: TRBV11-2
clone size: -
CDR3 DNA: TGTGCCAGCAGCTTTAGCGGGAGGATTGGCAATGAGCAGTTCTTC
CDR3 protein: CASSFSGRIGNEQFF

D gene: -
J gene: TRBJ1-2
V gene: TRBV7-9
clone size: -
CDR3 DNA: TGTGCCAGCAGCTTACCCCACGACATCGATGGCTACACCTTC
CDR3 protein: CASSLPHDIDGYTF

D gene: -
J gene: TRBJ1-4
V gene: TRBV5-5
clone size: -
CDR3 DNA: TGTGCCAGCAGGCAGGGAATGGGTCTTGAAAAACTGTTTTTT
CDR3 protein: CASRQGMGLEKLFF

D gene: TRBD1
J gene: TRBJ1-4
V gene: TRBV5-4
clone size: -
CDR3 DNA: TGTGCCAGCAGTTATAGACAGGGTGGAACTAATGAAAAACTGTTTTTT
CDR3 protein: CASSYRQGGTNEKLFF

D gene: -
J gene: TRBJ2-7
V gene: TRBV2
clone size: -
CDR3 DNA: TGTGCCAGCAGACAAAAGGAGTCTGCCTACGAGCAGTACTTC
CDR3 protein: CASRQKESAYEQYF

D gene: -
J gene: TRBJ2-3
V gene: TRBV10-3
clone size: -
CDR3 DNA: TGTGCCATCAGTCTGACTAGCACAGATACGCAGTATTTT
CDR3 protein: CAISLTSTDTQYF

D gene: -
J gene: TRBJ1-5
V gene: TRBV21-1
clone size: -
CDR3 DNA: TGTGCCATCGAAGACAGGGCAAATCAGCCCCAGCATTTT
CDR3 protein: CAIEDRANQPQHF

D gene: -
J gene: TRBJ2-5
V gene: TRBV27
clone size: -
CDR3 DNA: TGTGCCAGCAGTTTTGGTACAGGGCCTACGGAGACCCAGTACTTC
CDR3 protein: CASSFGTGPTETQYF

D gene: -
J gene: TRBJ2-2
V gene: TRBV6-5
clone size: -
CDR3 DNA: TGTGCCACCAAATCAGGACTAACGAACACCGGGGAGCTGTTTTTT
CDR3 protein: CATKSGLTNTGELFF

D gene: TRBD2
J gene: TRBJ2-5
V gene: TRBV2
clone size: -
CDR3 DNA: TGTGCCAGCAGTGAAGCGCTTCGGGGGGAATGGGAGACCCAGTACTTC
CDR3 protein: CASSEALRGEWETQYF

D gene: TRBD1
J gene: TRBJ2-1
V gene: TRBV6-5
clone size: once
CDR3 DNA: TGTGCCGCCGGGACAGCCGGCTACAATGAGCAGTTCTTC
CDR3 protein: CAAGTAGYNEQFF

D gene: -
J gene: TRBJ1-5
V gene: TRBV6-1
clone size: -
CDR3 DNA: TGTGCCAGCAGTGAAGCGGGCCCACCCCAGCATTTT
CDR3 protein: CASSEAGPPQHF

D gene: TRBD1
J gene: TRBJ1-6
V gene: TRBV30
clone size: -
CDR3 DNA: TGTGCCTGGATCCGACAGGGTACGGTTTACAATTCACCCCTCCACTTT
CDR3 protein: CAWIRQGTVYNSPLHF

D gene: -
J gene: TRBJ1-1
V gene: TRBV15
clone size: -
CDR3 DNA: TGTGCCACCAGCAGAGATCCCCGGACACATCCCGCCGAAGCTTTCTTT
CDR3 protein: CATSRDPRTHPAEAFF

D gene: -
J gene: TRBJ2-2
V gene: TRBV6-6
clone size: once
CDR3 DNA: TGTGCCAGCAGACTTCCCCCCGGGGAGCTGTTTTTT
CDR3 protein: CASRLPPGELFF

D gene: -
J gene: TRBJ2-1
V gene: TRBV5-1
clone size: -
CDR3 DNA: TGCGCCAGCAGTCGACTAGGCCAAGTCAATGAGCAGTTCTTC
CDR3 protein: CASSRLGQVNEQFF

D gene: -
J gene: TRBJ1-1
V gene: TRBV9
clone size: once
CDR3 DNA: TGTGCCAGTCGGAGCATGTCGAACACTGAAGCTTTCTTT
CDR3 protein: CASRSMSNTEAFF

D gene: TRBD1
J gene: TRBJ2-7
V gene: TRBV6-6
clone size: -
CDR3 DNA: TGTGCCAGCAGTTACTCCGGAGGGACAGGGGGCTACGAGCAGTACTTC
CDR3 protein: CASSYSGGTGGYEQYF

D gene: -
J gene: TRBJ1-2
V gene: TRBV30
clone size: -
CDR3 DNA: TGTGCCTGGAGTGCCGGACAGATCTATGGCTACACCTTC
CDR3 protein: CAWSAGQIYGYTF

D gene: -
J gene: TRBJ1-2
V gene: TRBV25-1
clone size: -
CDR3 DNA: TGTGCCAGCAGTTCCAGGGGAAACTATGGCTACACCTTC
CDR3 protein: CASSSRGNYGYTF

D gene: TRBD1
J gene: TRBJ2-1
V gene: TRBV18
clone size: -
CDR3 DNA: TGTGCCAGCTCACCCCGGACAGGGGGCGGATCCTACAATGAGCAGTTCTTC
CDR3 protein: CASSPRTGGGSYNEQFF